This TCR beta chain was captured in a study of T cell repertoires in cytomegalovirus infection. With 3 bases removed from V and 2 bases from J, the gap between germline ends came to 5 bases. Germline CDR1 reads MNHNS; CDR2 reads SASEGT. The CDR3 has 12 residues. In TCRdb, the reads were re-called with MiXCR into one record per CDR3 protein. The table lists nearly 450,000 distinct CDR3 sequences, about a third of them singletons. The V gene is TRBV6-1, the J gene TRBJ2-7; D is undetermined. Sequenced sample: PBMCs. The TCR was taken from a human donor in good health (CMV status not recorded). Some clones in this sample may be carry-over from other donors' samples. In DNA, the CDR3 is TGTGCCAGCAGTGACGGGCCCTACGAGCAGTACTTC. It translates to CASSDGPYEQYF.